The clone carrying this T cell receptor (beta chain) occurred many times. Antigen: not known. Trimming pared 6 bases from V and 2 bases from J, leaving 22 bases between. The CDR3 has 18 residues. The protocol attached unique molecular identifiers to individual cDNA molecules. Each CDR3 protein is one row after TCRdb ran MiXCR on the 5' RACE reads. The sample records tens of thousands of distinct CDR3 sequences, roughly 10% being singletons. This specimen belongs to a study of early T cells in non-severe SARS-CoV-2 infection. Turning to the study itself: Sequencing of unsorted whole blood was done on bulk RNA, leaving chains unpaired.

Study findings and constraints: Private and CD4 specificities were missed by VDJdb matching, which favored anti-spike CD8 responses.

V and J are TRBV12-3 or TRBV12-4 and TRBJ2-2; D is possibly TRBD2 (6 bases). This sequence was found in an adult who was a healthcare worker with PCR-confirmed SARS-CoV-2 infection or an uninfected control (not recorded which). Sequencing was performed on whole blood. The chain's CDR3 is CASSPRVGGMRNTGELFF. The DNA of the CDR3 is TGTGCCAGCAGCCCCAGGGTCGGCGGGATGCGAAACACCGGGGAGCTGTTTTTT.